Below, 32 T cell receptor beta chains from the same sample are listed, as sequenced in a study of T cell responses to AZD1222 COVID-19 vaccine. Profiling relied on immunoSEQ multiplex PCR, and the TCRdb table lists in-frame clones only, not all of them. The table records 100,000 to 150,000 clones, around 90% of them present only once. The sequencing used peripheral blood, collected 28 days after the second AZD1222 dose. Receptor source: an adult who received the AZD1222 COVID-19 vaccine.

The chain couples TRBV3-1 (or the pseudogene TRBV3-2) to TRBJ1-2; D unclear. From germline, CDR1 is LGHDT and CDR2 YNNKEL (reference sequence). The CDR3 loop spans 13 amino acids. Trimming cost V 0 bases and J 6 bases, with 8 bases left between them. CDR3 sequence (DNA): TGTGCCAGCAGCCAAGATCTAACGGATGGCTACACCTTC. Translation gives CASSQDLTDGYTF.

This chain uses TRBV20-1 with TRBJ1-2; D unresolved. Trimming stripped 6 bases from V and 8 bases from J, with 13 bases between. The CDR3 is 11 amino acids. Germline V gives CDR1 DFQATT, CDR2 SNEGSKA (reference sequence). CDR3 residues: CSAGSGLGYTF. CDR3 in DNA: TGCAGTGCCGGGTCCGGGTTAGGCTACACCTTC.

This chain links TRBV7-3 with TRBJ1-2; the match to TRBD1 covers 10 bases. The CDR3 is 13 amino acids. With V trimmed by 2 bases and J by 6 bases, 0 bases remained unmatched. The germline V gene has CDR1 SGHTA and CDR2 FQGTGA. The CDR3 nucleotides read TGTGCCAGCAGCTTAGGGACAGGGGATGGCTACACCTTC. Amino acids: CASSLGTGDGYTF.

The chain employs TRBV24-1 and TRBJ2-1; D perhaps matches TRBD2 (5 bases). Trimming shortened V by 3 bases and J by 0 bases, and 20 bases separated the two germline ends. The germline V gene has CDR1 KGHDR and CDR2 SFDVKD. There are 19 residues in the CDR3. The CDR3 spells CATSDPTSLGMGSYNEQFF. The CDR3, as DNA: TGTGCCACCAGTGATCCTACTAGTTTGGGGATGGGCTCCTACAATGAGCAGTTCTTC.

The V and J genes are TRBV2 and TRBJ1-3, with D uncertain. The CDR3 runs to 14 residues. CDR1 and CDR2 (germline): SNHLY, FYNNEI. Trimming left V 4 bases short and J 1 base short, with 8 bases between. DNA of the CDR3: TGTGCCAGCAGTGTGCTCGGGTCTGGAAACACCATATATTTT. It specifies CASSVLGSGNTIYF. The full variable domain, rest sourced from reference TRBV2 and TRBJ1-3, is EPEVTQTPSHQVTQMGQEVILRCVPISNHLYFYWYRQILGQKVEFLVSFYNNEISEKSEIFDDQFSVERPDGSNFTLKIRSTKLEDSAMYFCASSVLGSGNTIYFGEGSWLTVV.

This chain uses TRBV30 with TRBJ1-1, with TRBD1 identical over 7 bases. This CDR3 is built from 18 residues. The ends lost 5 bases at V and 3 bases at J; junction bases unmatched: 21. Germline V gene lookup returns CDR1 GTSNPN and CDR2 SVGIG (reference sequence). The CDR3 region is CAWVRKQQGPGADTEAFF. Written as DNA, the CDR3 is TGTGCCTGGGTTCGTAAACAACAGGGGCCTGGGGCGGACACTGAAGCTTTCTTT.

The chain combines TRBV5-1 with TRBJ2-2; D is possibly TRBD1 or TRBD2 (5 bases each). The CDR3 is 15 amino acids. The germline CDR1 and CDR2 sequences are SGHRS and YFSETQ. V gave up 0 bases and J gave up 2 bases, with 8 bases separating them. This CDR3 is CASSLDGGNTGELFF. CDR3 sequence (DNA): TGCGCCAGCAGCTTGGATGGGGGAAACACCGGGGAGCTGTTTTTT.

The table lists this clone with many counts. The V gene is TRBV7-9, the J gene TRBJ2-7; D unresolved. V lost 1 base and J 6 bases, leaving 7 bases between the germline ends. The length of the CDR3 is 12 residues. The germline CDR1 and CDR2 sequences are SEHNR and FQNEAQ (reference sequence). The CDR3 coding sequence is TGTGCCAGCAGCTTAGATTTGCCCGAGCAGTACTTC. Translated, it gives CASSLDLPEQYF.

To note about this clone: At the DNA level, this CDR3 is encoded by other sequences in the same sample as well. The V gene is TRBV11-2, the J gene TRBJ1-1, with D perhaps TRBD1 (6 bases). Between the trimmed V and J ends, which lost 3 bases and 8 bases, there was a span of 7 bases. Looked up from germline, CDR1 is SGHAT and CDR2 is FQNNGV. The CDR3 is made up of 11 amino acids. The CDR3 nucleotides are TGTGCCAGCAGCTTGACAGGAGAAGCTTTCTTT. Translated: CASSLTGEAFF.

The chain links TRBV7-9 to TRBJ1-5; D possibly corresponds to TRBD1 (5 bases). The germline V gene has CDR1 SEHNR and CDR2 FQNEAQ (reference sequence). Between the trimmed V and J ends, which lost 2 bases and 7 bases, there was a span of 18 bases. The CDR3 covers 16 residues. The CDR3 loop reads CASSLYQGGLKQPQHF. Written as DNA, the CDR3 is TGTGCCAGCAGCTTATATCAGGGAGGTTTGAAACAGCCCCAGCATTTT.

The CDR3 here is CASSPATGGYEQYV. The DNA for the CDR3 is TGTGCCAGCAGCCCAGCGACAGGGGGATACGAGCAGTACGTC. V is TRBV6-6 and J is TRBJ2-7; 9 nucleotides agree with TRBD1. Per germline, CDR1 MNHNY and CDR2 SVGAGI (reference sequence). The CDR3 runs 14 residues. Unmatched junction bases numbered 7, after V lost 6 bases and J lost 4 bases.

The gene calls are TRBV30 and TRBJ1-1, with D unclear. From germline, CDR1 is GTSNPN and CDR2 SVGIG (reference sequence). With 0 bases removed from V and 11 bases from J, the gap between germline ends came to 13 bases. The CDR3 has 12 residues. The CDR3 sequence: CAWSVQLSGAFF. CDR3 DNA: TGTGCCTGGAGTGTACAGTTGAGCGGGGCTTTCTTT.

The genes are TRBV28 and TRBJ1-1; D uncertain. The V gene's germline CDR1 is MDHEN and CDR2 SYDVKM. This CDR3 region has 13 residues. Trimming took 10 bases from V and 0 from J, leaving 12 bases between them. CDR3 protein: CATRYLMNTEAFF. The CDR3 DNA reads as TGTGCCACCAGATACCTCATGAACACTGAAGCTTTCTTT.

This clone appeared once. The V and J genes are TRBV19 and TRBJ1-4; 7 bases align to TRBD1. In germline, CDR1 is LNHDA, CDR2 SQIVND (reference sequence). The CDR3 is 13 amino acids. After removal of 3 bases from V and 7 bases from J, the junction contained 2 bases not matched to a gene. CDR3 DNA: TGTGCCAGTAGTATCCACAGGGGTGAAAAACTGTTTTTT. The encoded protein is CASSIHRGEKLFF. Full variable domain (outside the CDR3, taken from reference TRBV19 and TRBJ1-4): DGGITQSPKYLFRKEGQNVTLSCEQNLNHDAMYWYRQDPGQGLRLIYYSQIVNDFQKGDIAEGYSVSREKKESFPLTVTSAQKNPTAFYLCASSIHRGEKLFFGSGTQLSVL.

The sample holds one count of this clone. CDR3 in DNA: TGTGCCAGCAGCGGCGGGGGTTTTTACACAGATACGCAGTATTTT. It yields the protein CASSGGGFYTDTQYF. The gene calls are TRBV2 and TRBJ2-3, with 7 bases that match TRBD2. V was pared by 6 bases and J by 2 bases, with 8 bases of the junction left unmatched. The CDR3 has 15 residues. CDR1 and CDR2 from the germline V gene are SNHLY and FYNNEI. The whole variable domain, filled in from reference TRBV2 and TRBJ2-3, reads EPEVTQTPSHQVTQMGQEVILRCVPISNHLYFYWYRQILGQKVEFLVSFYNNEISEKSEIFDDQFSVERPDGSNFTLKIRSTKLEDSAMYFCASSGGGFYTDTQYFGPGTRLTVL.

The chain couples TRBV6-4 to TRBJ1-2, with 9 bases lining up with TRBD1. This CDR3 is built from 15 residues. With 6 bases clipped from V and 1 base from J, the junction kept 6 bases outside the gene matches. Germline V gene sequence: CDR1 MRHNA, CDR2 SNTAGT. The CDR3 region is CASRAGQGSNYGYTF. CDR3 coding DNA: TGTGCCAGCAGGGCGGGACAGGGAAGTAACTATGGCTACACCTTC.

The chain combines TRBV4-1 with TRBJ1-2; TRBD1 aligns across 9 bases. J was trimmed by 4 bases and V by 0 bases; bases with no gene match: 9. Germline loops: CDR1 MGHRA, CDR2 YSYEKL. CDR3 length: 17 amino acids. The CDR3 DNA reads TGCGCCAGCAGCCAAGAGGGTTTGACAGGGGGAATCTATGGCTACACCTTC. Protein: CASSQEGLTGGIYGYTF.

The V call is TRBV4-1, the J call TRBJ1-2; D perhaps matches TRBD1 (5 bases). Trimming stripped 3 bases from V and 5 bases from J, with 19 bases between. The CDR3 contains 16 residues. The germline CDR1 and CDR2 sequences are MGHRA and YSYEKL. The CDR3, as DNA: TGCGCCAGCAGCCAGTACAAACGGGCAGGGTCATATGGCTACACCTTC. It codes for CASSQYKRAGSYGYTF.

The chain is built from TRBV28 and TRBJ2-3; D call uncertain. This CDR3 has 15 amino acids. From germline, CDR1 is MDHEN and CDR2 SYDVKM. V was trimmed by 1 base and J by 3 bases, leaving 11 bases between them. CDR3: CASSLFTGGTDTQYF. The CDR3, as DNA: TGTGCCAGCAGTTTATTTACCGGTGGAACAGATACGCAGTATTTT.

The CDR3: CASSLEGQGAGNTIYF. The CDR3 DNA follows: TGTGCCAGCAGTTTGGAGGGGCAGGGGGCTGGAAACACCATATATTTT. The V call is TRBV6-6, the J call TRBJ1-3, with 7 bases identical to TRBD1. The CDR3 loop spans 16 amino acids. Looked up from germline, CDR1 is MNHNY and CDR2 is SVGAGI (reference sequence). Trimming removed 4 bases from V and 2 bases from J; junction bases left unmatched: 8.

This chain links TRBV5-1 with TRBJ2-7, with 8 bases lining up with TRBD1. Germline assignment: CDR1 SGHRS and CDR2 YFSETQ. The CDR3 covers 13 residues. The V gene end was trimmed by 4 bases and the J gene end by 5 bases; junction bases not matched to a gene: 5. In DNA form, the CDR3 reads TGCGCCAGCAGCCAGGACAGGGACCACGAGCAGTACGTC. Residues: CASSQDRDHEQYV.

The CDR3 sequence is CAISARQSGAVYNEQFF. The CDR3 nucleotides are TGTGCCATCAGTGCGCGGCAGAGCGGGGCCGTCTACAATGAGCAGTTCTTC. The chain carries TRBV10-3 and TRBJ2-1; TRBD2 matches at 7 bases. Germline-derived CDR1 and CDR2 are ENHRY and SYGVKD. The CDR3 loop spans 17 amino acids. J lost 3 bases, V lost 4 bases, and 12 bases had no gene match.

The V gene is TRBV18, the J gene TRBJ2-2; no clear D. The CDR3 is 14 residues long. In germline, CDR1 is KGHSH, CDR2 LQKENI. Between the trimmed V and J ends, which lost 2 bases and 3 bases, there was a span of 7 bases. CDR3 in amino acids: CASSPGRDTGELFF. DNA for the CDR3: TGTGCCAGCTCACCAGGTCGGGACACCGGGGAGCTGTTTTTT.

This clone occurred once. The J gene is TRBJ2-5, the V gene TRBV18, with a weak D call TRBD1 (5 bases). This CDR3 comprises 15 residues. The V end lost 1 base, the J end lost 2 bases, and 11 bases lay between the germline ends. The germline V gene has CDR1 KGHSH and CDR2 LQKENI. Written as DNA, the CDR3 is TGTGCCAGCTCACCACGGATACAGGTGCAAGAGACCCAGTACTTC. Translated, it gives CASSPRIQVQETQYF.

The chain uses TRBV18 and TRBJ1-2, with D uncertain. Germline V gives CDR1 KGHSH, CDR2 LQKENI. V was pared by 1 base and J by 8 bases, with 8 bases between. The CDR3 contains 12 residues. Here the CDR3 DNA reads TGTGCCAGCTCACCACGTGAGAGAGGCTACACCTTC. Amino acid sequence: CASSPRERGYTF. Supplemented by reference TRBV18 and TRBJ1-2, the full variable domain reads NAGVMQNPRHLVRRRGQEARLRCSPMKGHSHVYWYRQLPEEGLKFMVYLQKENIIDESGMPKERFSAEFPKEGPSILRIQQVVRGDSAAYFCASSPRERGYTFGSGTRLTVV.

The chain recombines TRBV6-2 or TRBV6-3 with TRBJ1-6; TRBD1 agrees at 8 bases. The trim removed 2 bases at V and 10 bases at J, leaving 7 bases unmatched. CDR3 length equals 15 residues. Germline-derived CDR1 and CDR2 are MNHEY and SVGEGT. The CDR3 DNA reads TGTGCCAGCAGTTACGTTGGACAGGGCGAATCACCCCTCCACTTT. It specifies CASSYVGQGESPLHF.

The chain uses TRBV7-2 and TRBJ2-3; D unresolved. V shed 4 bases and J shed 2 bases, with 7 bases lying between them. The CDR3 length is 13 residues. The germline gives CDR1 SGHTA, CDR2 FQGNSA. The CDR3 nucleotides are TGTGCCAGCAGCTCTTACCCCACAGATACGCAGTATTTT. Amino acid sequence: CASSSYPTDTQYF.

This chain links TRBV5-8 with TRBJ1-2; 7 positions match TRBD1. Per the germline V gene, CDR1 is SGHTS and CDR2 is YDEGEE. CDR3 length: 13 amino acids. The ends lost 3 bases at V and 4 bases at J; junction bases unmatched: 3. In DNA form, the CDR3 reads TGTGCCAGCAGCTGGGACAGCCGCTATGGCTACACCTTC. It yields the protein CASSWDSRYGYTF.

The chain recombines TRBV11-3 with TRBJ2-1; 14 positions agree with TRBD2. The CDR3 is 20 residues long. Per the germline V gene, CDR1 is SGHNT and CDR2 is YENEEA. J was trimmed by 0 bases and V by 3 bases; bases with no gene match: 10. The CDR3 DNA reads TGTGCCAGCAGCTTCCCCAGACTAGCGGGAGGGAAGAGCTCCTACAATGAGCAGTTCTTC. Translation gives CASSFPRLAGGKSSYNEQFF.

V gene TRBV3-1 (or the pseudogene TRBV3-2) combines with J gene TRBJ1-3; perhaps TRBD1 as D (6 bases). Trimming stripped 5 bases from V and 2 bases from J, with 13 bases between. CDR1 and CDR2 (germline): LGHDT, YNNKEL (reference sequence). The CDR3 consists of 15 residues. CDR3 amino acids: CASSIQGVAGNTIYF. DNA for the CDR3: TGTGCCAGCAGCATACAGGGTGTGGCTGGAAACACCATATATTTT.

The V gene is TRBV19, the J gene TRBJ1-5; TRBD1 matches at 7 bases. Germline trimming cut 3 bases from V and 6 bases from J; bases unmatched to any gene: 8. There are 15 residues in the CDR3. Germline-derived CDR1 and CDR2 are LNHDA and SQIVND (reference sequence). This CDR3 reads CASSMGGGAFQPQHF. The CDR3 DNA is TGTGCCAGTAGTATGGGAGGGGGCGCATTTCAGCCCCAGCATTTT.

This clone was seen just once. The V gene is TRBV9, the J gene TRBJ2-1; D not resolved. Germline V gene data show CDR1 as SGDLS and CDR2 as YYNGEE. The CDR3 loop spans 12 amino acids. Trimming pared 0 bases from V and 9 bases from J, leaving 7 bases between. The CDR3 region has the DNA TGTGCCAGCAGCGTAGGAGACACTGAGCAGTTCTTC. It specifies CASSVGDTEQFF. The full variable domain, its missing parts supplied by reference TRBV9 and TRBJ2-1, is DSGVTQTPKHLITATGQRVTLRCSPRSGDLSVYWYQQSLDQGLQFLIQYYNGEERAKGNILERFSAQQFPDLHSELNLSSLELGDSALYFCASSVGDTEQFFGPGTRLTVL.